This TCR beta chain was identified during a study of blood T cell repertoires in COVID-19. Under the authors' procedure: Estimation of nucleated cell counts was performed using reference gene primer amplification. The repertoire was sequenced with immunoSEQ multiplex PCR; TCRdb's copy has only in-frame clones and lacks some. V, J and clone size reflect that table, while D and trimming were determined from the DNA. The data contain about 180,000 clones, around 87% of them singletons. This CDR3 is built from 19 residues. Trimming took 1 base from V and 1 from J; bases not matched to a gene: 12. CDR1 and CDR2 from the germline V gene are LGHDT and YNNKEL (reference sequence).

The rearrangement joins TRBV3-1 (or the pseudogene TRBV3-2) to TRBJ2-2; 7 bases agree with TRBD1. This receptor was obtained from a man aged 40-55 years with active or convalescent COVID-19. The specimen was peripheral blood. The CDR3 reads CASSQVGPQGKGNTGELFF. In nucleotides, the CDR3 is TGTGCCAGCAGCCAAGTAGGGCCACAGGGGAAGGGGAACACCGGGGAGCTGTTTTTT.